Each of the 18 T cell receptor beta chains below was sequenced from the same sample in a study of blood T cell repertoires in COVID-19. TCRdb keeps only in-frame clones here, not all; method: immunoSEQ multiplex PCR. The sample shows about 63,000 clones, around 80% of them seen only once. Sequencing was done on a sample of peripheral blood. Receptors were obtained from a human donor in a cohort sampled during active COVID-19.

This clone was counted a few times. V is TRBV9 and J is TRBJ2-6; the D gene is possibly TRBD1 (5 bases). This CDR3 contains 14 residues. V was shortened by 7 bases and J by 2 bases, with 10 bases between the two germline ends. CDR1 is SGDLS and CDR2 is YYNGEE in the germline V gene. CDR3 loop: CASQGVAGANVLTF. The CDR3 region has the DNA TGTGCCAGCCAGGGTGTGGCTGGGGCCAACGTCCTGACTTTC.

The rearrangement joins TRBV4-1 to TRBJ2-2; a possible D gene is TRBD2 (5 bases). CDR3 length: 15 amino acids. Germline CDR1 and CDR2: MGHRA and YSYEKL. Trimming took 8 bases from V and 2 from J, leaving 15 bases between them. CDR3 residues: CASQRGLPNTGELFF. The CDR3 DNA sequence: TGCGCCAGCCAAAGAGGACTCCCCAACACCGGGGAGCTGTTTTTT.

The CDR3 coding sequence is TGCGCCAGCAGCCAAGTCGGGAGGGGGCTTGCCGAGCAGTACTTC. As protein: CASSQVGRGLAEQYF. V usage is TRBV4-1 and J usage is TRBJ2-7; the D gene is possibly TRBD2 (8 bases). Germline loops: CDR1 MGHRA, CDR2 YSYEKL. There are 15 residues in the CDR3. Trimming removed 1 base from V and 6 bases from J, with 16 bases in between.

The chain joins TRBV5-1 to TRBJ1-4; D not resolved. V was cut by 1 base and J by 8 bases, with 18 bases left in between. The CDR3 extends over 16 amino acids. Germline assignment: CDR1 SGHRS and CDR2 YFSETQ. CDR3 DNA sequence: TGCGCCAGCAGCTTGCATGAGGCCCGCTTGAACGAAAAACTGTTTTTT. Encoded protein: CASSLHEARLNEKLFF.

V and J are TRBV11-3 and TRBJ1-1, with D unresolved. Germline lookup yields CDR1 SGHNT and CDR2 YENEEA. V gave up 5 bases and J gave up 1 base, with 8 bases separating them. The CDR3 loop spans 13 amino acids. The CDR3: CASSSGPNTEAFF. CDR3 DNA: TGTGCCAGCAGCAGCGGCCCGAACACTGAAGCTTTCTTT. The full variable domain, with the rest looked up from reference TRBV11-3 and TRBJ1-1, is EAGVVQSPRYKIIEKKQPVAFWCNPISGHNTLYWYLQNLGQGPELLIRYENEEAVDDSQLPKDRFSAERLKGVDSTLKIQPAELGDSAVYLCASSSGPNTEAFFGQGTRLTVV.

CDR3 protein: CASSPYSEGLFRYEQYF. The CDR3 bases are TGTGCCAGCAGTCCCTACTCTGAGGGTCTATTCCGGTACGAGCAGTACTTC. The chain has TRBV6-6 and TRBJ2-7; possible D gene TRBD2, 5 bases. CDR3 length: 17 amino acids. V was cut by 5 bases and J by 4 bases, with 24 bases left in between. The germline V gene encodes CDR1 MNHNY and CDR2 SVGAGI (reference sequence).

V gene TRBV30 combines with J gene TRBJ1-4, with 8 bases aligning to TRBD1. This CDR3 has 16 amino acids. Trimming cost V 1 base and J 8 bases; bases outside gene matches: 12. Germline CDR1 and CDR2: GTSNPN and SVGIG (reference sequence). The CDR3 here is CAWSGRIGQGPEKLFF. CDR3 nucleotide sequence: TGTGCCTGGAGTGGCCGGATTGGACAGGGACCCGAAAAACTGTTTTTT. Full variable domain (outside the CDR3, taken from reference TRBV30 and TRBJ1-4): SQTIHQWPATLVQPVGSPLSLECTVEGTSNPNLYWYRQAAGRGLQLLFYSVGIGQISSEVPQNLSASRPQDRQFILSSKKLLLSDSGFYLCAWSGRIGQGPEKLFFGSGTQLSVL.

This sequence joins TRBV5-1 and TRBJ2-5; D is perhaps TRBD2 (7 bases). Trimming shortened V by 0 bases and J by 5 bases, and 20 bases separated the two germline ends. Germline V gene sequence: CDR1 SGHRS, CDR2 YFSETQ. This CDR3 has 17 residues. This chain's CDR3 is CASSLGQGTIVLETQYF. DNA of the CDR3: TGCGCCAGCAGCTTGGGGCAGGGGACTATAGTTTTGGAGACCCAGTACTTC.

The chain recombines TRBV5-1 with TRBJ1-3, with D unclear. Looked up from germline, CDR1 is SGHRS and CDR2 is YFSETQ. Trimming shortened V by 0 bases and J by 3 bases, and 7 bases separated the two germline ends. The CDR3 is 14 residues long. For the CDR3, the DNA is TGCGCCAGCAGCTTGGGCGTATATGGAAACACCATATATTTT. Translating gives CASSLGVYGNTIYF.

The chain employs TRBV18 and TRBJ2-5; no clear D gene. Germline CDR1 and CDR2: KGHSH and LQKENI. The CDR3 is 13 amino acids. V shed 6 bases and J shed 5 bases, with 13 bases lying between them. CDR3 sequence: CASSLGVGETQYF. The CDR3 nucleotides are TGTGCCAGCTCCCTGGGCGTTGGCGAGACCCAGTACTTC.

The chain has TRBV28 and TRBJ2-3, with a possible D match to TRBD1 (5 bases). V dropped 8 bases and J dropped 11 bases, with 14 bases sitting between them. Germline V gene lookup returns CDR1 MDHEN and CDR2 SYDVKM. The CDR3 length is 11 residues. The chain's CDR3 is CASRRSDRQYF. CDR3 DNA sequence: TGTGCCAGCCGGCGCTCCGACAGGCAGTATTTT.

This chain uses TRBV12-5 with TRBJ2-2, with a possible D match to TRBD2 (7 bases). The germline V gene has CDR1 LGHNT and CDR2 FRNRAP. V lost 1 base to trimming and J lost 5 bases, with 8 bases between them. The CDR3 extends over 14 amino acids. The CDR3 DNA reads TGTGCTAGTGGTTTGGAGGGGGGGACCGGGGAGCTGTTTTTT. It encodes CASGLEGGTGELFF.

The chain links TRBV11-2 to TRBJ1-1, with D possibly TRBD1 on 6 matching bases. V lost 5 bases to trimming and J lost 7 bases, with 11 bases between them. CDR3 length equals 12 residues. Looked up from germline, CDR1 is SGHAT and CDR2 is FQNNGV. The CDR3 DNA reads as TGTGCCAGCAGCAGTACAGGGATTGAAGCTTTCTTT. Residues: CASSSTGIEAFF.

This clone is a singleton in its sample. The genes are TRBV5-8 and TRBJ2-2; perhaps TRBD1 as D (6 bases). Trimming shortened V by 0 bases and J by 5 bases, and 11 bases separated the two germline ends. Germline V lookup: CDR1 SGHTS, CDR2 YDEGEE. This CDR3 spans 15 amino acids. The CDR3 region has the DNA TGTGCCAGCAGCTTGGCTCAGGGGCGGACCGGGGAGCTGTTTTTT. Amino acid sequence: CASSLAQGRTGELFF.

The V and J genes are TRBV6-5 and TRBJ2-1, with 7 bases fitting TRBD2. V dropped 6 bases and J dropped 10; count of bases not matched to a gene: 9. CDR3 length: 13 amino acids. Germline V gene lookup returns CDR1 MNHEY and CDR2 SVGAGI. DNA of the CDR3: TGTGCCAGCAGGGCGGGAGTCAGTGGGGAGCAGTTCTTC. Amino acids: CASRAGVSGEQFF.

V usage is TRBV7-2 and J usage is TRBJ2-3; D perhaps matches TRBD2 (5 bases). V lost 3 bases and J 0 bases, leaving 10 bases between the germline ends. The CDR3 length is 15 residues. CDR1 SGHTA and CDR2 FQGNSA come from the germline V gene. The CDR3 DNA reads as TGTGCCAGCAGCTTGGGCGGGCCGAGCACAGATACGCAGTATTTT. Its protein is CASSLGGPSTDTQYF.

This rearrangement joins TRBV5-6 to TRBJ1-6, with D possibly TRBD1 on 5 matching bases. This CDR3 has 14 residues. Germline V CDR1 and CDR2: SGHDT, YYEEEE. Deletions cut 2 bases from V and 8 bases from J, with 11 bases between. The CDR3 bases are TGTGCCAGCAGCTTAGGGGCGTCCGATTCACCCCTCCACTTT. Its protein product is CASSLGASDSPLHF.

The chain is built from TRBV30 and TRBJ2-2; 8 bases match TRBD2. V lost 1 base and J lost 0; bases outside the gene matches: 4. This CDR3 comprises 16 residues. The germline CDR1 and CDR2 sequences are GTSNPN and SVGIG (reference sequence). The CDR3 nucleotides read TGTGCCTGGAGTGCTGATAGCGGGACGAACACCGGGGAGCTGTTTTTT. Translation gives CAWSADSGTNTGELFF.